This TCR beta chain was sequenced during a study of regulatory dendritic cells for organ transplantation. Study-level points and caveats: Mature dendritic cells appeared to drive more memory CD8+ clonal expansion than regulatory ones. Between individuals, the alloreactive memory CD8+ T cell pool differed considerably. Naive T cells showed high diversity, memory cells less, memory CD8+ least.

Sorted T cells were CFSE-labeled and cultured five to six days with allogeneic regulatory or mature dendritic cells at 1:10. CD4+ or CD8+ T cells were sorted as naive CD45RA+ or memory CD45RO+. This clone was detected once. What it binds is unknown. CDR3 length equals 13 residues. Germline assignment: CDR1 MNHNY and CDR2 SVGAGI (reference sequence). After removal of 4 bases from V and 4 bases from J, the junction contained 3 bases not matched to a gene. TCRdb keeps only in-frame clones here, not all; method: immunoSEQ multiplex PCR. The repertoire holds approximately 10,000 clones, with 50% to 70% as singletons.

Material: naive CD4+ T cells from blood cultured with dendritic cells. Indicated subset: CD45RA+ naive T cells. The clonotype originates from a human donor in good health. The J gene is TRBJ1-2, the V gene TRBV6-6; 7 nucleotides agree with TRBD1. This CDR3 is CASSSQGRYGYTF. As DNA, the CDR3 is TGTGCCAGCAGTTCACAGGGGCGCTATGGCTACACCTTC.